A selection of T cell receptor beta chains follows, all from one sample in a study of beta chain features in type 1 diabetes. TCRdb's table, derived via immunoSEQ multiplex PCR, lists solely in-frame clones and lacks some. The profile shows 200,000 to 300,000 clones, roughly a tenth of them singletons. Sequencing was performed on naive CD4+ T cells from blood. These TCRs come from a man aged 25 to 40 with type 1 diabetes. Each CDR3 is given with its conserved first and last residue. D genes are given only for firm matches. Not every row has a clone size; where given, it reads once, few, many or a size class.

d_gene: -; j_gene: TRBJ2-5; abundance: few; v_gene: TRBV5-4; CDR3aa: CASSFGETQYF; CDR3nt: TGTGCCAGCAGCTTCGGAGAGACCCAGTACTTC
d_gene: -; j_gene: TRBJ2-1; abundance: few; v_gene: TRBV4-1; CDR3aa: CASSPLPSGFYNEQFF; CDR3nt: TGCGCCAGCAGCCCCCTCCCGAGCGGCTTTTACAATGAGCAGTTCTTC
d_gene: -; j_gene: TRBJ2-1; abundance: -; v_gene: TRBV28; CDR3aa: CASSAGSYNEQFF; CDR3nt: TGTGCCAGCAGTGCCGGCTCCTACAATGAGCAGTTCTTC
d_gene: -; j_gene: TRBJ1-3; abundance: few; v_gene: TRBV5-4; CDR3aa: CASSLDISGNTIYF; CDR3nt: TGTGCCAGCAGCTTGGACATCTCTGGAAACACCATATATTTT
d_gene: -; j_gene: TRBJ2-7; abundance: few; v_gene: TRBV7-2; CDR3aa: CASSLRRTDRPEQYF; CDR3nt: TGTGCCAGCAGCTTAAGGCGGACAGACCGCCCCGAGCAGTACTTC
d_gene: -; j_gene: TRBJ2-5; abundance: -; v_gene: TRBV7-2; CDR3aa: CASSFDREETQYF; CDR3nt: TGTGCCAGCAGCTTCGACAGAGAAGAGACCCAGTACTTC
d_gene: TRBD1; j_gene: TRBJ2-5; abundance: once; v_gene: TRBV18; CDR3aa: CASSRQGEETQYF; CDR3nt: TGTGCCAGCTCACGACAGGGTGAGGAGACCCAGTACTTC
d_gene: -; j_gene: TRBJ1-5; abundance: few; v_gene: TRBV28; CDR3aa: CASSVGDSRNQPQHF; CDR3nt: TGTGCCAGCAGTGTAGGGGACTCGAGGAATCAGCCCCAGCATTTT
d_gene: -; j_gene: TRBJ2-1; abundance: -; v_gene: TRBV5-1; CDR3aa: CASSTGNEQFF; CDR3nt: TGCGCCAGCTCTACGGGGAATGAGCAGTTCTTC
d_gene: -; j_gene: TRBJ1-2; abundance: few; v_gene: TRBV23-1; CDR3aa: CASSQRTSLYGYTF; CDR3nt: TGCGCCAGCAGTCAAAGGACATCCCTCTATGGCTACACCTTC
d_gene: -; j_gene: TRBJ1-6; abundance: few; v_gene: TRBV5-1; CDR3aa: CASSLVSGNSDSPLHF; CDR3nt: TGCGCCAGCAGCTTGGTCTCAGGGAACTCGGATTCACCCCTCCACTTT
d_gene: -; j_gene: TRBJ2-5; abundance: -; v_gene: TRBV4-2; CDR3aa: CASSQDRVETQYF; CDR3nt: TGTGCCAGCAGCCAAGACCGAGTGGAGACCCAGTACTTC
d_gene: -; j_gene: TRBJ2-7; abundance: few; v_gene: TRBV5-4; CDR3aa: CASSLSGTSTYEQYF; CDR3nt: TGTGCCAGCAGCTTATCCGGGACATCCACCTACGAGCAGTACTTC
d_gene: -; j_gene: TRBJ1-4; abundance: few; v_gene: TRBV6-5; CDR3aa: CARGGSERNEKLFF; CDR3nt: TGTGCCAGAGGGGGAAGCGAGCGTAATGAAAAACTGTTTTTT
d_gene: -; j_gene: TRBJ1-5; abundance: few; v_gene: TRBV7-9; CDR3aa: CASSPAWGGGEPQHF; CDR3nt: TGTGCCAGCAGCCCGGCCTGGGGAGGGGGGGAGCCCCAGCATTTT
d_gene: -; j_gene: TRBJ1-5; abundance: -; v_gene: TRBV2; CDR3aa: CASRKDWALGGPQHF; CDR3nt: TGTGCCAGCAGGAAGGACTGGGCTCTCGGTGGGCCCCAGCATTTT
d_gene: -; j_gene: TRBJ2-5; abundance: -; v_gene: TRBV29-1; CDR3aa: CSVAGQQAETQYF; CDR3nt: TGCAGCGTTGCCGGCCAACAAGCGGAGACCCAGTACTTC
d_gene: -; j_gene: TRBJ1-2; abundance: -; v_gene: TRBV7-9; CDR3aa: CASSGDTPNYGYTF; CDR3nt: TGTGCCAGCAGCGGGGACACACCAAACTATGGCTACACCTTC
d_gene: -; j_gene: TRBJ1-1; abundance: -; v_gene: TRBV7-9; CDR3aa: CASSRGGHLNTEAFF; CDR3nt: TGTGCCAGCAGCCGTGGGGGACACCTGAACACTGAAGCTTTCTTT
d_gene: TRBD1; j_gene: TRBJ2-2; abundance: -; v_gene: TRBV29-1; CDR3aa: CSVEGDRANTGELFF; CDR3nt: TGCAGCGTTGAGGGGGACAGGGCGAACACCGGGGAGCTGTTTTTT
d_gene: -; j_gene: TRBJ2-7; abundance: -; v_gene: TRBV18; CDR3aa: CASSHGSSYEQYF; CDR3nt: TGTGCCAGCTCACACGGGAGCTCCTACGAGCAGTACTTC
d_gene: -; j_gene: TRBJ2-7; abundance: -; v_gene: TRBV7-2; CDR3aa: CASSRQGSIYEQYF; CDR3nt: TGTGCCAGCAGCCGGCAGGGCTCGATCTACGAGCAGTACTTC
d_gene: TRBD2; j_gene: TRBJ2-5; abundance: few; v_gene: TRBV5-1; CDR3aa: CASSLVAGELQETQYF; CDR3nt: TGCGCCAGCAGCTTGGTGGCGGGGGAACTACAAGAGACCCAGTACTTC
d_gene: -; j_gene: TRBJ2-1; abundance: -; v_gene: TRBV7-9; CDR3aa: CASSPTRMGEQFF; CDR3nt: TGTGCCAGCAGCCCAACTAGAATGGGTGAGCAGTTCTTC
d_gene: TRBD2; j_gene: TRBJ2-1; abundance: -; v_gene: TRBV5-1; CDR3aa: CASSLLGLAETEQFF; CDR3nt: TGCGCCAGCAGCTTGTTAGGACTAGCGGAAACCGAGCAGTTCTTC
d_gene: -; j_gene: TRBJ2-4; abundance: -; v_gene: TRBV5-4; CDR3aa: CASSFSLAKNIQYF; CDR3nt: TGTGCCAGCAGCTTTTCCCTAGCCAAAAACATTCAGTACTTC
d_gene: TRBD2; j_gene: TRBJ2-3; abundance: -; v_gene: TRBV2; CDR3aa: CASSRLAGGPDTQYF; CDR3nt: TGTGCCAGCAGTCGACTAGCGGGGGGCCCAGATACGCAGTATTTT
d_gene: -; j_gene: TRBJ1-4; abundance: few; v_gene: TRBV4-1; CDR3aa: CASSQRTVLEGEKLFF; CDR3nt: TGCGCCAGCAGCCAACGGACAGTCCTGGAAGGGGAAAAACTGTTTTTT
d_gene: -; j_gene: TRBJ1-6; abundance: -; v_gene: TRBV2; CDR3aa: CASSEQGSDNSPLHF; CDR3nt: TGTGCCAGCAGTGAACAGGGGAGCGATAATTCACCCCTCCACTTT
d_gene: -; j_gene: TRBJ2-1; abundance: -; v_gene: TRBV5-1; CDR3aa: CASSLVGMRGGEQFF; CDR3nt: TGCGCCAGCAGCTTGGTGGGGATGCGTGGAGGTGAGCAGTTCTTC
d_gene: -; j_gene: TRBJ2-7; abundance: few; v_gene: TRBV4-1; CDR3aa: CASSPLGPGVIEQYF; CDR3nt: TGCGCCAGCAGCCCGCTCGGGCCGGGGGTGATCGAGCAGTACTTC
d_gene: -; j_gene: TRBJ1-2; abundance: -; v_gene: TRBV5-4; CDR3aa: CASSLWMGKNYGYTF; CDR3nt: TGTGCCAGCAGCTTGTGGATGGGCAAAAACTATGGCTACACCTTC
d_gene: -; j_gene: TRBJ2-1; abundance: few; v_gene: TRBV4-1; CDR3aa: CASSRTGFMLGEQFF; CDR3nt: TGCGCCAGCAGCCGCACCGGGTTCATGCTGGGTGAGCAGTTCTTC
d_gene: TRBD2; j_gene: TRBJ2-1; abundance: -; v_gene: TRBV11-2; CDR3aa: CASSPTLAGAYNEQFF; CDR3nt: TGTGCCAGCAGCCCCACACTAGCGGGAGCATACAATGAGCAGTTCTTC
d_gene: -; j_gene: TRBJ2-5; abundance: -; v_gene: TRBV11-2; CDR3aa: CASSLVRSSRGGKETQYF; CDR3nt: TGTGCCAGCAGCTTAGTGCGCTCTTCTCGCGGAGGGAAAGAGACCCAGTACTTC
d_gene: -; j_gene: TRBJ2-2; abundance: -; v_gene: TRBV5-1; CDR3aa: CASSVDGPGELFF; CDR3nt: TGCGCCAGCAGCGTGGATGGCCCCGGGGAGCTGTTTTTT
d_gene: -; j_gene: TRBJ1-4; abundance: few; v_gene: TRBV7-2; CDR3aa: CASSLVGGNEKLFF; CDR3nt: TGTGCCAGCAGCCTGGTGGGGGGTAATGAAAAACTGTTTTTT
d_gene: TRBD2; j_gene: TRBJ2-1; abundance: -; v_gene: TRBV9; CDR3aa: CASSVGYRAGGRGNEQFF; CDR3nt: TGTGCCAGCAGCGTAGGTTATCGAGCGGGGGGCCGGGGGAATGAGCAGTTCTTC
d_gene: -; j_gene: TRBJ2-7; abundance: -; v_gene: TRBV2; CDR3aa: CASSEGRQGGEQYF; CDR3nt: TGTGCCAGCAGTGAGGGTCGACAGGGAGGCGAGCAGTACTTC
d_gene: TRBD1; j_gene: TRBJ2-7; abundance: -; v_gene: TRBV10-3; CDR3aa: CAITKGTDYYEQYF; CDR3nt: TGTGCCATCACGAAAGGGACAGACTACTACGAGCAGTACTTC
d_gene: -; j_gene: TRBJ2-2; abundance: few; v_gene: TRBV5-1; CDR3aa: CASSLAPAGTGELFF; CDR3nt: TGCGCCAGCAGCTTGGCCCCGGCGGGCACCGGGGAGCTGTTTTTT
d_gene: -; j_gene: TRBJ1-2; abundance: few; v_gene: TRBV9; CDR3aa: CASSVGGQTYGYTF; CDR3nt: TGTGCCAGCAGCGTAGGGGGACAAACCTATGGCTACACCTTC
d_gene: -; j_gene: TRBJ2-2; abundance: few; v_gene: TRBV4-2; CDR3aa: CASSQAHRVNTGELFF; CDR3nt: TGTGCCAGCAGCCAAGCCCACAGGGTGAACACCGGGGAGCTGTTTTTT
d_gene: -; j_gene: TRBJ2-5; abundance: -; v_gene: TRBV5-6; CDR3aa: CASSFGGPQETQYF; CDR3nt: TGTGCCAGCAGCTTCGGTGGGCCTCAAGAGACCCAGTACTTC
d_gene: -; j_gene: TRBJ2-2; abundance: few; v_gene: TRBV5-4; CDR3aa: CASSPDRITGELFF; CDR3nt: TGTGCCAGCAGCCCTGACAGGATCACCGGGGAGCTGTTTTTT
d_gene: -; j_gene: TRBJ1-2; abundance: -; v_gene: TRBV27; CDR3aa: CASGMPGANYGYTF; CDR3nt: TGTGCCAGCGGAATGCCCGGGGCTAACTATGGCTACACCTTC